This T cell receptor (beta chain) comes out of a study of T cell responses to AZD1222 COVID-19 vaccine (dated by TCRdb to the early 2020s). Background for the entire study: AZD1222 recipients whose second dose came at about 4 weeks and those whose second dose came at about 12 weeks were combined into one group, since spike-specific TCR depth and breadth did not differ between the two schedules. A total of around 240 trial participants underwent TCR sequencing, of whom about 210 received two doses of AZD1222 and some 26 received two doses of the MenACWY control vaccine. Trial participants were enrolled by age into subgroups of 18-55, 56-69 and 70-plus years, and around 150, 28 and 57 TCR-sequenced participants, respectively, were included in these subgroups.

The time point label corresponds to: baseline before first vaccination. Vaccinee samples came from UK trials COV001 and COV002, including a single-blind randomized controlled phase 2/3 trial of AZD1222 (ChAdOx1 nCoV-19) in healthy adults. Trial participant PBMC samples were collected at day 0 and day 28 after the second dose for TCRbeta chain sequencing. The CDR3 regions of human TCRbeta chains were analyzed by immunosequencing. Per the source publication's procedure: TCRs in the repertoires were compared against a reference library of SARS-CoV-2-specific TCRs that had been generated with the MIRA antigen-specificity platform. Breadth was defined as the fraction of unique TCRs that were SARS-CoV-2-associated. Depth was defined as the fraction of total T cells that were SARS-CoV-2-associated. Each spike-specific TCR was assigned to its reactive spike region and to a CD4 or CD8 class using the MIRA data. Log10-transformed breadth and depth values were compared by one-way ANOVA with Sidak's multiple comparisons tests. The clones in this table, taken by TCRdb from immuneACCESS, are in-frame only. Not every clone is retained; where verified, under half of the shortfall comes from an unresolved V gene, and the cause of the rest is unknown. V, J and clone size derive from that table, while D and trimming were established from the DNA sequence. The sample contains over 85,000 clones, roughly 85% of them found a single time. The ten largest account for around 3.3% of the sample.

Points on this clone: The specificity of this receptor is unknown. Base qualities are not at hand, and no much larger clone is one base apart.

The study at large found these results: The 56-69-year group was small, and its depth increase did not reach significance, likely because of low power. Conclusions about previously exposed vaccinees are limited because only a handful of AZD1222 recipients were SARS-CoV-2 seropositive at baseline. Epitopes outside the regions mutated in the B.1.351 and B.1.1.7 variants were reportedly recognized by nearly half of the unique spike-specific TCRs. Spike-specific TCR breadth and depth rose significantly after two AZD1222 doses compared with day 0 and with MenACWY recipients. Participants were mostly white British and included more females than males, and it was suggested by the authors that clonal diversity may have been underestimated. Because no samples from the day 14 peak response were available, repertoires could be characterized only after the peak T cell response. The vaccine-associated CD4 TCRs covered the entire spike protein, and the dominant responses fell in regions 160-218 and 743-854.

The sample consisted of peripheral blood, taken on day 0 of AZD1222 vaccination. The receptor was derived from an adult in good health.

The CDR3 corresponds to CASTNPGGPTDTQYF. The DNA reads as follows: TGTGCCAGTACCAACCCCGGGGGCCCCACAGATACGCAGTATTTT. The chain was built from TRBV19 and TRBJ2-3; the D region may be TRBD1 or TRBD2, each matching 6 bases equally. The trim is 7 bases for V and 2 bases for J, with a gap of 16 bases between the germline ends. From cysteine to phenylalanine, the CDR3 is 15 amino acids long. Of the read, only the CDR3 DNA is kept; its 45 bases are in frame from base 1. Based on the germline V gene (reference sequence), the CDR1 and CDR2 sequences are LNHDA and SQIVND.